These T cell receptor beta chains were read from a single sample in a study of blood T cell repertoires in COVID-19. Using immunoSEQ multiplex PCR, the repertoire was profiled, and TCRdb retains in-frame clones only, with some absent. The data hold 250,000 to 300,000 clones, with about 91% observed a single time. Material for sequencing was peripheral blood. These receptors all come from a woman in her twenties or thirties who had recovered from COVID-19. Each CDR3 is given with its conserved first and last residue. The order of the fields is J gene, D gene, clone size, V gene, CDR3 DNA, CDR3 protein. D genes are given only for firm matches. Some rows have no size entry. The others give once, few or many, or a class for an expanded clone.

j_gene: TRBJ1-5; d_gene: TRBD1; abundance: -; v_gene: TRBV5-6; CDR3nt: TGTGCCAGCAGCTTGTTGTACGAGACAGGGGGCAATCAGCCCCAGCATTTT; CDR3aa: CASSLLYETGGNQPQHF
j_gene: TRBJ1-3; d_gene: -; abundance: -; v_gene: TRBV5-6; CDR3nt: TGTGCCAGCAGCCAGTCTGGAAACACCATATATTTT; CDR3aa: CASSQSGNTIYF
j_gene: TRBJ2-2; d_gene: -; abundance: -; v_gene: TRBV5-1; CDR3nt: TGCGCCAGCAGCTTGATGGGACACGACCCCGGGGAGCTGTTTTTT; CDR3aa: CASSLMGHDPGELFF
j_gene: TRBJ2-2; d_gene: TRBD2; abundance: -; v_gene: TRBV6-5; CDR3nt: TGTGCCAGCACCCCGCCCCGGGGGGCCGGGGAGCTGTTTTTT; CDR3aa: CASTPPRGAGELFF
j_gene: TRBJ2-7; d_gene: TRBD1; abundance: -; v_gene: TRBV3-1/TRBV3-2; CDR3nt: TGTGCCAGCAGCCTCCAGGGACAGGGATCGTACGAGCAGTACTTC; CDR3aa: CASSLQGQGSYEQYF
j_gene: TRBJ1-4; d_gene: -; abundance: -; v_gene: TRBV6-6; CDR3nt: TGTGCCAGCAGTTACGCCGAGGCTGAAAAACTGTTTTTT; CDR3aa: CASSYAEAEKLFF
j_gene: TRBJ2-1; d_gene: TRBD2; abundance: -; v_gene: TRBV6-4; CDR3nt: TGTGCCAGCAGTGACTCCGGGACTAGCGGGGGGCCCCCGTTCTTC; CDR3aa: CASSDSGTSGGPPFF
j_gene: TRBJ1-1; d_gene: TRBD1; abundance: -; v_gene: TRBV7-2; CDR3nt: TGTGCCAGCAGCTTAGAATGGGACAGCTATGAAGCTTTCTTT; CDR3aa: CASSLEWDSYEAFF
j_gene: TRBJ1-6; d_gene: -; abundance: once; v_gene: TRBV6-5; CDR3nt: TGTGCCAGCAGTTACGCGGGCAGAAAACTCCACTTT; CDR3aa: CASSYAGRKLHF
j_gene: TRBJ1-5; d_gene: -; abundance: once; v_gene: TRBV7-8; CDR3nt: TGTGCCAGCAGCTTAGCCTTTTGGGTAGGGCAGGGGTATCAGCCCCAGCATTTT; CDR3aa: CASSLAFWVGQGYQPQHF
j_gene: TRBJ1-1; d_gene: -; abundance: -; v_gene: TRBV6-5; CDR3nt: TGTGCCAGCAGTTACTACGACAGGAACACTGAAGCTTTCTTT; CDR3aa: CASSYYDRNTEAFF
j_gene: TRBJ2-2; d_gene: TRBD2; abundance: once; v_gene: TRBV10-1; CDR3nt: TGCGCCAGCAGCAAAGGACTAGCGGGAGACACCGGGGAGCTGTTTTTT; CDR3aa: CASSKGLAGDTGELFF
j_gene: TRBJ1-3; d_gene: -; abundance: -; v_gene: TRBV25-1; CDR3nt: TGTGCCAGCAGTGAAAGTTCAGGGTGGACTGGAAACACCATATATTTT; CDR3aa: CASSESSGWTGNTIYF
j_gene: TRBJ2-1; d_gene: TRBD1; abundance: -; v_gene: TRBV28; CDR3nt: TGTGCCAGCAGTCCCTGGGACAGGGGTCAAAGTAAGCAGTTCTTC; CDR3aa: CASSPWDRGQSKQFF
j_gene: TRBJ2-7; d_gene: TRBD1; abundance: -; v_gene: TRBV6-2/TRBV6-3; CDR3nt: TGTGCCAGCAGTTACTCTCGAACAGGGGGGCCCCAAACCTACGAGCAGTACTTC; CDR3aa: CASSYSRTGGPQTYEQYF
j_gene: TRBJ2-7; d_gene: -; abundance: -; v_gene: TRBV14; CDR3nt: TGTGCCAGCAGCCAATTTCTGGCCACCCACCCCTACGAGCAGTACTTC; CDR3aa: CASSQFLATHPYEQYF
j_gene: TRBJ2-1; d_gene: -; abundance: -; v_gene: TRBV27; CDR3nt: TGTGCCAGCAACCAGTACAATGAGCAGTTCTTC; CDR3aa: CASNQYNEQFF
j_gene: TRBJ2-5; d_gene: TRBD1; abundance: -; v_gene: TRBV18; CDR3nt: TGTGCCAGCTCACAAGACGGACAGGGAGAGACCCAGTACTTC; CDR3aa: CASSQDGQGETQYF
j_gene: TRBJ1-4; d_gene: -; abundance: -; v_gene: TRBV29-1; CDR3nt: TGCAGCGTTGATAAACAGGGAACTAATGAAAAACTGTTTTTT; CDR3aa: CSVDKQGTNEKLFF
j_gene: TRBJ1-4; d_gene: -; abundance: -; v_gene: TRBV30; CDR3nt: TGTGCCTGGAGTCCATCAGATGAAAAACTGTTTTTT; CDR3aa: CAWSPSDEKLFF
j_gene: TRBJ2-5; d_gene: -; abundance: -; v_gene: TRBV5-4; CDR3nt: TGTGCCAGCAGCTTGGACAGACAAGAGACCCAGTACTTC; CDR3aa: CASSLDRQETQYF
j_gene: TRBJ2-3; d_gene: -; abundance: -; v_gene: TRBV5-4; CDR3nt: TGTGCCAGCAGCTCCCGGGGGGCCGGAGATACGCAGTATTTT; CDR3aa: CASSSRGAGDTQYF
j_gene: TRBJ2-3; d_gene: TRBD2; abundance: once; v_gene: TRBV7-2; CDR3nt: TGTGCCAGCAGTCCAGCCCCGACTAGCGGGGCCACAGATACGCAGTATTTT; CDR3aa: CASSPAPTSGATDTQYF
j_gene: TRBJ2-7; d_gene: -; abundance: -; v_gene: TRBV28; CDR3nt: TGTGCCAGCAGTTTACCCCAGGACGAGCAGTACTTC; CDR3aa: CASSLPQDEQYF
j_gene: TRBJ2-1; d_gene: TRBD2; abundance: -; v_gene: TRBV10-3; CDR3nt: TGTGCCATCAGTGAGCGGGAGGGACTAGCGGGGAGTGAGCAGTTCTTC; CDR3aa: CAISEREGLAGSEQFF
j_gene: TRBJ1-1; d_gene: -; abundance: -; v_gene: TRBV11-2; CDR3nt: TGTGCCAGCAGCTTAGTCCTGGGGGGGAACACTGAAGCTTTCTTT; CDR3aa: CASSLVLGGNTEAFF
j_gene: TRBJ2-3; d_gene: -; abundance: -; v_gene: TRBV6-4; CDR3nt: TGTGCCAGCAGTGACTCGGGGGGGGGCGCAACAGATACGCAGTATTTT; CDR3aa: CASSDSGGGATDTQYF
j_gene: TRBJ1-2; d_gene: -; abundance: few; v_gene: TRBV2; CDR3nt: TGTGCCAGCAGTGAAGCCGGGAGCGGCTACACCTTC; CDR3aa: CASSEAGSGYTF
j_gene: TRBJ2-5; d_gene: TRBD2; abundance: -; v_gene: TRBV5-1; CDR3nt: TGCGCCAGCAGCTTGGAGCGGGGGGGCAGTGAGACCCTTGTGTACTTC; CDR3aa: CASSLERGGSETLVYF
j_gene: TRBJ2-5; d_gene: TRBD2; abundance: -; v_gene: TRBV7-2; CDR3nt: TGTGCCAGCAGCTTAGTATCCGCGGGGGGGCGAGAGACCCAGTACTTC; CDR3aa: CASSLVSAGGRETQYF
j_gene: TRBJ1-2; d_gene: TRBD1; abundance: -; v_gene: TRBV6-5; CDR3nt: TGTGCCAGCAGTTACTCAGGGGGCAACTATGGCTACACCTTC; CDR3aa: CASSYSGGNYGYTF
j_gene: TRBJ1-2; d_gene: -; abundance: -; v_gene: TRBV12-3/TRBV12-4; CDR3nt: TGTGCCAGCAGTATAGGTAGTGGCTACACCTTC; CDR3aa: CASSIGSGYTF
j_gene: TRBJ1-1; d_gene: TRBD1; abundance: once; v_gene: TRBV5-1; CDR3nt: TGCGCCAGCAGCCTGGGGTTGACAGGGGGCTTCAATGAAGCTTTCTTT; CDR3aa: CASSLGLTGGFNEAFF
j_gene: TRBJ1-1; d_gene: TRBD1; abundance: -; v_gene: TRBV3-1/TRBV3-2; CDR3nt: TGTGCCAGCAGCCTTTCCGGGACAGGGGGTGAAGCTTTCTTT; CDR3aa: CASSLSGTGGEAFF
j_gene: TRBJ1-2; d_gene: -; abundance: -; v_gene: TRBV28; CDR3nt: TGTGCCAGCAGAGTTCACCAGGGGTTTGCGGGCTACACCTTC; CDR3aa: CASRVHQGFAGYTF
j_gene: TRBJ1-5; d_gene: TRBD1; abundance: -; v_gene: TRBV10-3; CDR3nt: TGTGCCAGCGGGACAGTTGAACAGCCCCAGCATTTT; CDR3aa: CASGTVEQPQHF
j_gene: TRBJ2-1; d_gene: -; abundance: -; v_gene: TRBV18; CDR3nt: TGTGCCAGCTCTCGACAGGAATCTACCTACAATGAGCAGTTCTTC; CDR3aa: CASSRQESTYNEQFF
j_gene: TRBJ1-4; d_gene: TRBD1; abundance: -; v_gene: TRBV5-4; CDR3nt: TGTGCCAGCAGCGACCGGGACAGGGACTCTAATGAAAAACTGTTTTTT; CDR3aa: CASSDRDRDSNEKLFF
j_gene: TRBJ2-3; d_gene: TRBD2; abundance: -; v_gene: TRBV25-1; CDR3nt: TGTGCCAGCAGTGCGAGCGGGGGCACAGATACGCAGTATTTT; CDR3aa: CASSASGGTDTQYF
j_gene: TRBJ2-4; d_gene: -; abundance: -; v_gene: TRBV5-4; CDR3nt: TGTGCCAGCAGCTCAGACGGAGAACTAGAAAACATTCAGTACTTC; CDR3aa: CASSSDGELENIQYF
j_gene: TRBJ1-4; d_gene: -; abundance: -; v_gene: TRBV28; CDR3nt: TGTGCCAGCAGTTCGCCCTACAGGGCCGGTAATGAAAAACTGTTTTTT; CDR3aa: CASSSPYRAGNEKLFF
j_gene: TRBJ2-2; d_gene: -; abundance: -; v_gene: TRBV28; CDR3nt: TGTGCCAGCAGTCCCGGGACACGGAGGTCCGGGGAGCTGTTTTTT; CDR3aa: CASSPGTRRSGELFF
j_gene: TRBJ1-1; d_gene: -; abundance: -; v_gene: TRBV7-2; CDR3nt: TGTGCCAGCAGCTCCGGAGGGATGAACACTGAAGCTTTCTTT; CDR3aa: CASSSGGMNTEAFF
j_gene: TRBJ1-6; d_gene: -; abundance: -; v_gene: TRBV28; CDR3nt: TGTGCCAGCAGCGGGGGGGGAGAACGAGATAATTCACCCCTCCACTTT; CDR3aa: CASSGGGERDNSPLHF
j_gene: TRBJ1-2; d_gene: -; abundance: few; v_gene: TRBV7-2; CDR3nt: TGTGCCAGCAGCTCACAGGACAGTTCCCACTATGGCTACACCTTC; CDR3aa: CASSSQDSSHYGYTF